The present T cell receptor (beta chain) was sequenced within a study of blood T cell repertoires in COVID-19. About the study: The samples span acute and convalescent COVID-19 from the United States, Italy and Spain. The analysed material was cDNA or gDNA that came from T cells, B-cell-depleted T cells, or PBMCs.

In the original workflow: Estimation of nucleated cell counts was performed using reference gene primer amplification. The data were produced by immunoSEQ multiplex PCR, yet TCRdb's version contains in-frame clones alone and is incomplete. The V and J calls and clone size come from that table; D and trimming were worked out from the DNA. The sample records 30,000 or so clones, 65% to 70% being singletons. This clone was recorded a few times. CDR3 length equals 14 residues. Looked up from germline, CDR1 is MGHDK and CDR2 is SYGVNS. V lost 5 bases and J lost 0, with 9 bases in between. The sequenced material came from peripheral blood. The receptor was isolated from a human donor in a cohort sampled during active COVID-19. J is TRBJ2-3 and V is TRBV25-1, with D perhaps matching TRBD1 (6 bases). CDR3 DNA: TGTGCCAGCAGTCCCGACAGGAGCACAGATACGCAGTATTTT. This sequence encodes CASSPDRSTDTQYF.